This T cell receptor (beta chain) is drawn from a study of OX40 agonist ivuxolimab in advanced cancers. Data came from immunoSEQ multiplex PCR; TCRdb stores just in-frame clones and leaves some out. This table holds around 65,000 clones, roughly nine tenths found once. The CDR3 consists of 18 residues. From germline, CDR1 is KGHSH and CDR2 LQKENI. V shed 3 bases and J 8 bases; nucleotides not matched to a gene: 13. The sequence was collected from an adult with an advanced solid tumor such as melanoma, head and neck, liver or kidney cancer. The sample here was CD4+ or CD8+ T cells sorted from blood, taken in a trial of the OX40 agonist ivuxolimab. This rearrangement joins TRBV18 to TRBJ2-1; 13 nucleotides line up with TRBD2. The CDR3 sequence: CASSPLPLTSGGADEQFF. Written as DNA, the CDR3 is TGTGCCAGCTCACCCCTACCCCTAACTAGCGGGGGGGCCGATGAGCAGTTCTTC.